This is a list of T cell receptor beta chains from one sample in a study of shared clonotypes between healthy human individuals. The method was immunoSEQ multiplex PCR; TCRdb's version includes in-frame clones alone and lacks a portion of them. This sample has approximately 2,000,000 clones, with roughly 92% found just once. Material for sequencing was naive CD4+ T cells from PBMCs. Receptors originate from a man between 18 and 29 years old in good health. Some clones in this sample may be carry-over from other donors' samples. The CDR3 runs from the conserved cysteine through the conserved F or W. D genes are given only for firm matches. Rows may omit the clone size; those that give it use once, few, many or a size class.

TRBJ2-3,TRBV5-1,TRBD1,-,15,CASSLGQGGTDTQYF,TGCGCCAGCAGCTTGGGACAGGGGGGCACAGATACGCAGTATTTT
TRBJ2-7,TRBV9,-,-,14,CASSRDPGGREQYF,TGTGCCAGCAGCAGGGACCCTGGTGGTCGAGAGCAGTACTTC
TRBJ2-5,TRBV18,-,few,12,CASSEYQETQYF,TGTGCCAGCTCAGAATACCAAGAGACCCAGTACTTC
TRBJ2-7,TRBV5-1,-,-,14,CASSFSGEDREQYF,TGCGCCAGCAGCTTCTCAGGGGAGGATAGGGAGCAGTACTTC
TRBJ2-3,TRBV7-4,TRBD1,-,18,CASSLVVTGTVSTDTQYF,TGTGCCAGCAGCTTAGTCGTCACCGGGACAGTGAGCACAGATACGCAGTATTTT
TRBJ1-1,TRBV6-5,-,-,13,CASSYSINTEAFF,TGTGCCAGCAGTTACTCTATAAACACTGAAGCTTTCTTT
TRBJ2-3,TRBV10-1,-,-,13,CASADGPTDTQYF,TGCGCCAGCGCGGACGGCCCCACAGATACGCAGTATTTT
TRBJ1-2,TRBV7-2,TRBD1,-,15,CASSLESRTGVGYTF,TGTGCCAGCAGCTTAGAGAGTCGGACAGGGGTTGGCTACACCTTC
TRBJ2-7,TRBV27,-,once,14,CASSFLLGASEQYF,TGTGCCAGCAGTTTTCTTCTAGGGGCCTCCGAGCAGTACTTC
TRBJ2-7,TRBV19,-,once,12,CASSIGSYEQYF,TGTGCCAGTAGTATAGGATCCTACGAGCAGTACTTC
TRBJ1-5,TRBV2,-,-,16,CASSDGTPGRGQPQHF,TGTGCCAGCAGTGATGGGACGCCGGGCAGGGGTCAGCCCCAGCATTTT
TRBJ2-7,TRBV7-2,-,-,15,CASSLEAGPKYEQYF,TGTGCCAGCAGCTTAGAGGCGGGACCAAAGTACGAGCAGTACTTC
TRBJ2-3,TRBV9,-,-,14,CASAKRGGSDTQYF,TGTGCCAGCGCCAAACGGGGCGGCTCGGATACGCAGTATTTT
TRBJ1-4,TRBV28,TRBD1,-,14,CASSTGQGNEKLFF,TGTGCCAGCAGTACGGGACAGGGCAATGAAAAACTGTTTTTT
TRBJ1-2,TRBV2,TRBD1,-,13,CASSGDRGYGYTF,TGTGCCAGCAGTGGCGACAGGGGCTATGGCTACACCTTC
TRBJ2-7,TRBV28,-,-,12,CASGRDLYEQYF,TGTGCCAGCGGCCGGGACCTCTACGAGCAGTACTTC
TRBJ1-3,TRBV28,TRBD1,-,16,CASSLSVGQGRNTIYF,TGTGCCAGCAGTTTATCGGTCGGACAGGGCCGAAACACCATATATTTT
TRBJ2-1,TRBV10-1,TRBD1,-,14,CASRGRDRVNEQFF,TGCGCCAGCAGGGGACGCGACAGGGTCAATGAGCAGTTCTTC
TRBJ2-1,TRBV7-2,-,-,16,CASSLAFGGSYNEQFF,TGTGCCAGCAGCTTAGCGTTTGGCGGATCCTACAATGAGCAGTTCTTC